These 20 T cell receptor beta chains share one sample of origin, sequenced in a study of blood T cell repertoires in COVID-19 (dated by TCRdb to the early 2020s). Libraries were built with the immunoSEQ multiplex PCR assay. This immuneACCESS table, as held by TCRdb, lists in-frame sequences with V and J called but not all clones. Of the missing ones, under half trace to an unresolved V gene in checked studies; the others have no known cause. The sample includes about 140,000 clones, with about 80% observed a single time. The ten biggest clones cover 2.5% to 3% of the sample. Specimen: PBMCs or T cells enriched from blood (not recorded which). The source of these receptors is a woman aged 50 to 60 who had recovered from COVID-19.

This chain uses TRBV4-1 with TRBJ2-1; 8 bases map to TRBD2. V was clipped by 0 bases and J by 4 bases; unmatched bases: 8. The CDR3 extends over 17 amino acids. CDR1 MGHRA and CDR2 YSYEKL come from the germline V gene. Written as DNA, the CDR3 is TGCGCCAGCAGCCAAGATGGGGGACTAGGCCGATACAATGAGCAGTTCTTC. Its translation is CASSQDGGLGRYNEQFF.

The rearrangement joins TRBV19 to TRBJ2-1, with TRBD2 identical over 10 bases. CDR3 length: 17 amino acids. Per the germline V gene, CDR1 is LNHDA and CDR2 is SQIVND (reference sequence). V trimming: 5 bases; J trimming: 2 bases; junction bases outside the gene matches: 9. The CDR3 spells CASSSSGGLGPYNEQFF. Here the CDR3 DNA reads TGTGCCAGTAGTTCTAGCGGGGGACTCGGGCCCTACAATGAGCAGTTCTTC.

This clone has more than one count but fewer than ten. The J gene is TRBJ1-1, the V gene TRBV14, with D uncertain. The CDR3 length is 15 residues. Looked up from germline, CDR1 is SGHDN and CDR2 is FVKESK. Trimming stripped 3 bases from V and 5 bases from J, with 16 bases between. The CDR3 loop reads CASSQSPESRTEAFF. DNA of the CDR3: TGTGCCAGCAGCCAGTCCCCAGAGTCCAGGACTGAAGCTTTCTTT.

This clone came up once. The chain links TRBV6-5 to TRBJ1-4, with 8 bases aligning to TRBD1. J lost 7 bases, V lost 7 bases, and 8 bases had no gene match. This CDR3 comprises 14 residues. Germline-derived CDR1 and CDR2 are MNHEY and SVGAGI. The CDR3 spells CASTRTGRGEKLFF. In DNA form, the CDR3 reads TGTGCCAGCACCAGGACAGGGAGGGGTGAAAAACTGTTTTTT.

This clone was seen once. CDR3 bases: TGTGCCAGCAGGGGACTAGTAAATGAGCAGTTCTTC. It encodes CASRGLVNEQFF. The rearrangement links TRBV6-6 to TRBJ2-1; 8 bases agree with TRBD2. The CDR3 loop spans 12 amino acids. V was pared by 6 bases and J by 7 bases, with 2 bases of the junction left unmatched. Germline lookup yields CDR1 MNHNY and CDR2 SVGAGI (reference sequence).

The rearrangement links TRBV19 to TRBJ1-5, with TRBD1 matching 12 bases. From germline, CDR1 is LNHDA and CDR2 SQIVND (reference sequence). CDR3 size: 17 residues. Trimming took 7 bases from V and 3 from J; bases not matched to a gene: 10. Here the CDR3 reads CASTVGTGGGINQPQHF. The CDR3 DNA reads TGTGCCAGTACCGTCGGGACAGGGGGCGGAATCAATCAGCCCCAGCATTTT. Based on the CDR3 plus reference TRBV19 and TRBJ1-5, the full variable domain is DGGITQSPKYLFRKEGQNVTLSCEQNLNHDAMYWYRQDPGQGLRLIYYSQIVNDFQKGDIAEGYSVSREKKESFPLTVTSAQKNPTAFYLCASTVGTGGGINQPQHFGDGTRLSIL.

V and J are TRBV29-1 and TRBJ2-7; the match to TRBD2 covers 8 bases. Trimming removed 5 bases from V and 6 bases from J; junction bases left unmatched: 21. CDR3 length: 17 residues. The germline gives CDR1 SQVTM, CDR2 ANQGSEA. CDR3 nucleotides: TGCAGCGTTCTGGCCCCCGCTAGGAGCGGGACTAGAGGCGAGCAGTACTTC. This translates into CSVLAPARSGTRGEQYF.

This sequence joins TRBV9 and TRBJ2-2; D possibly corresponds to TRBD1 (5 bases). V was pared by 7 bases and J by 7 bases, with 14 bases between. This CDR3 is 13 amino acids long. The germline V gene has CDR1 SGDLS and CDR2 YYNGEE. The CDR3 sequence is CASLKGLDGELFF. Here the CDR3 DNA reads TGTGCCAGCCTAAAGGGGCTCGACGGGGAGCTGTTTTTT.

This clone came up once. This rearrangement joins TRBV19 to TRBJ1-6; 8 bases match TRBD1. The V gene's germline CDR1 is LNHDA and CDR2 SQIVND (reference sequence). This CDR3 has 15 residues. V dropped 3 bases and J dropped 9; count of bases not matched to a gene: 7. This chain's CDR3 is CASSIYGQGSSPLHF. The CDR3 nucleotides read TGTGCCAGTAGTATCTACGGACAGGGTAGTTCACCCCTCCACTTT.

V and J are TRBV9 and TRBJ1-2; a possible D gene is TRBD1 (5 bases). The CDR3 extends over 13 amino acids. Looked up from germline, CDR1 is SGDLS and CDR2 is YYNGEE. V was trimmed by 0 bases and J by 7 bases, leaving 10 bases between them. For the CDR3, the DNA is TGTGCCAGCAGCGTAGCACAGGCTTCTGGCTACACCTTC. Translated, it gives CASSVAQASGYTF.

V gene TRBV5-4 combines with J gene TRBJ1-2; D unresolved. Germline V gene sequence: CDR1 SGHNT, CDR2 YYREEE (reference sequence). V was cut by 0 bases and J by 4 bases, with 10 bases left in between. The CDR3 consists of 14 residues. Here the CDR3 DNA reads TGTGCCAGCAGCTTGGGGCAGGATGTCTATGGCTACACCTTC. Protein: CASSLGQDVYGYTF. Combining the CDR3 with reference TRBV5-4 and TRBJ1-2 gives the whole variable domain ETGVTQSPTHLIKTRGQQVTLRCSSQSGHNTVSWYQQALGQGPQFIFQYYREEENGRGNFPPRFSGLQFPNYSSELNVNALELDDSALYLCASSLGQDVYGYTFGSGTRLTVV.

The gene calls are TRBV2 and TRBJ1-5; 9 bases match TRBD1. Trimming removed 3 bases from V and 5 bases from J; junction bases left unmatched: 2. The CDR3 length is 14 residues. Germline-derived CDR1 and CDR2 are SNHLY and FYNNEI. The CDR3 loop is CASSDDRGDQPQHF. In DNA, the CDR3 is TGTGCCAGCAGTGACGACAGGGGGGATCAGCCCCAGCATTTT.

This rearrangement joins TRBV5-6 to TRBJ1-2; maybe TRBD1 (5 bases). CDR3 length equals 14 residues. Trimming stripped 3 bases from V and 7 bases from J, with 16 bases between. Germline assignment: CDR1 SGHDT and CDR2 YYEEEE. The CDR3 DNA reads TGTGCCAGCAGCTGGGGACTCCTAAGGGGTGGCTACACCTTC. Its protein product is CASSWGLLRGGYTF. Full variable domain (rest looked up from reference TRBV5-6 and TRBJ1-2): DAGVTQSPTHLIKTRGQQVTLRCSPKSGHDTVSWYQQALGQGPQFIFQYYEEEERQRGNFPDRFSGHQFPNYSSELNVNALLLGDSALYLCASSWGLLRGGYTFGSGTRLTVV.

The genes are TRBV28 and TRBJ1-1, with TRBD1 matching 8 bases. Germline V gene lookup returns CDR1 MDHEN and CDR2 SYDVKM. The ends lost 3 bases at V and 5 bases at J; junction bases unmatched: 5. This CDR3 is built from 14 residues. The CDR3 DNA reads TGTGCCAGCAGTTTGACAGGGGTTAGGACTGAAGCTTTCTTT. Its translation is CASSLTGVRTEAFF.

The J gene is TRBJ2-3, the V gene TRBV20-1, with 7 bases lining up with TRBD2. The germline CDR1 and CDR2 sequences are DFQATT and SNEGSKA (reference sequence). This CDR3 is 14 amino acids long. Losses at the gene ends were 3 bases for V and 2 bases for J; bases not matched to a gene: 5. The CDR3 nucleotides read TGCAGTGCTAGTTTGGGGGGGGACACAGATACGCAGTATTTT. Amino acids: CSASLGGDTDTQYF.

The chain recombines TRBV7-3 with TRBJ2-1; D not resolved. The germline CDR1 and CDR2 sequences are SGHTA and FQGTGA. The CDR3 consists of 13 residues. Trimming removed 4 bases at V and 6 bases at J, with 10 bases between. The CDR3 sequence: CASSSGWSNEQFF. The CDR3 DNA sequence: TGTGCCAGCAGCTCCGGGTGGTCCAATGAGCAGTTCTTC.

This chain connects TRBV5-7 to TRBJ1-5, with D maybe TRBD1 (6 bases). TRBV5-7 is an ORF, with its function uncertain. The CDR3 contains 16 residues. Trimming removed 2 bases at V and 1 base at J, with 13 bases between. The DNA for the CDR3 is TGTGCCAGCAGCTTAAACAGGGAAAGGAGCAATCAGCCCCAGCATTTT. Amino acids: CASSLNRERSNQPQHF.

This sequence joins TRBV3-1 (or the pseudogene TRBV3-2) and TRBJ2-1; maybe TRBD2 (6 bases). V lost 2 bases, J lost 1 base, and 12 bases lay in between. The CDR3 is made up of 16 amino acids. The germline V gene has CDR1 LGHDT and CDR2 YNNKEL (reference sequence). The CDR3 DNA is TGTGCCAGCAGCCAACCCACGGGAGCTTCCTACAATGAGCAGTTCTTC. Translated: CASSQPTGASYNEQFF.

The chain combines TRBV5-5 with TRBJ2-2; 8 bases match TRBD2. J was trimmed by 9 bases and V by 0 bases; bases with no gene match: 7. Germline CDR1 and CDR2: SGHKS and YYEKEE (reference sequence). The length of the CDR3 is 15 residues. The CDR3 protein is CASSLEGLGRRELFF. In DNA form, the CDR3 reads TGTGCCAGCAGCTTGGAGGGACTAGGGAGACGGGAGCTGTTTTTT.

The gene calls are TRBV9 and TRBJ1-5, with 7 bases aligning to TRBD1. V shed 4 bases and J 6 bases; nucleotides not matched to a gene: 16. Germline V lookup: CDR1 SGDLS, CDR2 YYNGEE. The CDR3 runs 17 residues. The chain's CDR3 is CASSRTFGNRGGQPQHF. CDR3 bases: TGTGCCAGCAGCCGAACCTTTGGGAACAGGGGCGGTCAGCCCCAGCATTTT.